A single sample is the source of the 32 T cell receptor beta chains below, sequenced in a study of identical twins. Each CDR3 protein gets one entry after TCRdb re-called the 5' RACE reads with MiXCR. The sample gives hundreds of thousands of distinct CDR3 sequences, roughly 7% of which show up once; approximately 3.6% is in the top ten. These data were likewise used in another study, on yellow fever vaccine responses in identical twins.

The sequenced material came from memory (CD45RO+) T cells sorted from blood. Receptors originate from a young woman in good health.

V is TRBV2 and J is TRBJ2-3, with D perhaps TRBD1 (5 bases). The CDR3 has 15 amino acids. Germline-derived CDR1 and CDR2 are SNHLY and FYNNEI. Trimming left V 8 bases short and J 0 bases short, with 15 bases between. CDR3 nucleotides: TGTGCCAGCGAACCCCAGGGTACTAGCACAGATACGCAGTATTTT. Its translation: CASEPQGTSTDTQYF.

V is TRBV12-3 or TRBV12-4 and J is TRBJ2-5, with D hard to call. This CDR3 is built from 13 residues. V was shortened by 3 bases and J by 4 bases, with 9 bases between the two germline ends. The CDR3 here is CASSLWSRETQYF. CDR3 nucleotide sequence: TGTGCCAGCAGTTTGTGGAGTAGAGAGACCCAGTACTTC.

This clonotype was seen more than once but under ten times. The rearrangement joins TRBV5-1 to TRBJ2-5; a possible D gene is TRBD2 (6 bases). Germline CDR1 and CDR2: SGHRS and YFSETQ. This CDR3 is 15 amino acids long. Trimming left V 0 bases short and J 3 bases short, with 12 bases between. CDR3 protein: CASSLAVGGEETQYF. CDR3 DNA sequence: TGCGCCAGCAGCTTGGCCGTAGGAGGGGAAGAGACCCAGTACTTC.

This clonotype was recorded a few times. The J gene is TRBJ2-3, the V gene TRBV19, with 7 bases lining up with TRBD2. The CDR3 has 15 amino acids. With V trimmed by 5 bases and J by 3 bases, 8 bases remained unmatched. Germline CDR1 LNHDA, CDR2 SQIVND (reference sequence). Here the CDR3 reads CASSGWGGRTDTQYF. In DNA, the CDR3 is TGTGCCAGTAGTGGCTGGGGGGGACGAACAGATACGCAGTATTTT.

The chain is built from TRBV6-2 or TRBV6-3 and TRBJ2-7; D is possibly TRBD1 or TRBD2 (5 bases each). Trimming cost V 6 bases and J 3 bases, with 18 bases left between them. The CDR3 has 15 amino acids. Germline V gene data show CDR1 as MNHEY and CDR2 as SVGEGT. The CDR3 DNA sequence: TGTGCCAGCAGACGGACCCGGGACCGGGTCTACGAGCAGTACTTC. Translated: CASRRTRDRVYEQYF.

This clonotype has just a few counts. The chain couples TRBV3-1 to TRBJ1-1; 11 positions agree with TRBD1. With V trimmed by 5 bases and J by 12 bases, 5 bases remained unmatched. The CDR3 contains 12 residues. Germline CDR1 LGHDT, CDR2 YNNKEL (reference sequence). The CDR3 coding sequence is TGTGCCAGCAGCAGGGGACAGGGGGGGACTTTCTTT. Residues: CASSRGQGGTFF.

This clonotype was seen ten or more times. CDR3 coding DNA: TGCGCCAGCAGCTTTACCTATCCGGGGAGTAACTATGGCTACACCTTC. Translation: CASSFTYPGSNYGYTF. The chain combines TRBV5-1 with TRBJ1-2; unclear D gene. V gave up 2 bases and J gave up 1 base, with 15 bases separating them. From germline, CDR1 is SGHRS and CDR2 YFSETQ. The CDR3 contains 16 residues.

This clonotype was picked up a small number of times. The chain combines TRBV5-6 with TRBJ2-2; 15 nucleotides match TRBD2. The CDR3 runs to 17 residues. Germline loops: CDR1 SGHDT, CDR2 YYEEEE. V gave up 3 bases and J gave up 7 bases; unmatched junction bases: 7. The CDR3 is CASSYSGLAGGSGELFF. CDR3 nucleotide sequence: TGTGCCAGCAGCTATTCGGGACTAGCGGGAGGCAGCGGGGAGCTGTTTTTT.

This chain connects TRBV15 to TRBJ1-6; a weak D match, TRBD1 (5 bases). Germline V CDR1 and CDR2: LNHNV, YYDKDF (reference sequence). The CDR3 totals 15 residues. V dropped 5 bases and J dropped 5 bases, with 13 bases sitting between them. The CDR3 nucleotides are TGTGCCACCAGCCGCAAGACAGAAGATAATTCACCCCTCCACTTT. This sequence encodes CATSRKTEDNSPLHF. The complete variable domain, with remaining parts taken from reference TRBV15 and TRBJ1-6, reads DAMVIQNPRYQVTQFGKPVTLSCSQTLNHNVMYWYQQKSSQAPKLLFHYYDKDFNNEADTPDNFQSRRPNTSFCFLDIRSPGLGDTAMYLCATSRKTEDNSPLHFGNGTRLTVT.

This clonotype has just a few counts. The J gene is TRBJ2-1, the V gene TRBV2; TRBD2 aligns across 10 bases. Germline V CDR1 and CDR2: SNHLY, FYNNEI. V lost 7 bases, J lost 8 bases, and 11 bases stayed unmatched. This CDR3 comprises 15 residues. CDR3 DNA sequence: TGTGCCAGCACCGCAGCGGGGGGGGGCCGGGATGAGCAGTTCTTC. This translates into CASTAAGGGRDEQFF.

This chain links TRBV5-1 with TRBJ2-1, with D possibly TRBD2 on 5 matching bases. The CDR3 contains 14 residues. Germline-derived CDR1 and CDR2 are SGHRS and YFSETQ. Deletions cut 0 bases from V and 8 bases from J, with 12 bases between. The CDR3 DNA is TGCGCCAGCAGCTTGGGGGCTAGCAGCGATGAGCAGTTCTTC. Amino acid sequence: CASSLGASSDEQFF.

This clonotype was seen ten or more times. The chain combines TRBV4-1 with TRBJ1-4; possibly TRBD1 for D (5 bases). The CDR3 runs to 15 residues. Trimming removed 1 base from V and 6 bases from J, with 12 bases in between. Looked up from germline, CDR1 is MGHRA and CDR2 is YSYEKL. CDR3 bases: TGCGCCAGCAGCCAAGGAAGGGGCCTCGATGAAAAACTGTTTTTT. The encoded protein is CASSQGRGLDEKLFF.

The table lists this clonotype with many counts. This chain connects TRBV5-1 to TRBJ2-6; D is perhaps TRBD1 (5 bases). Trimming left V 1 base short and J 1 base short, with 12 bases between. From germline, CDR1 is SGHRS and CDR2 YFSETQ. CDR3 length: 17 amino acids. CDR3 loop: CASSLRSTASGANVLTF. In DNA form, the CDR3 reads TGCGCCAGCAGCTTGAGGTCGACAGCGTCTGGGGCCAACGTCCTGACTTTC.

The chain couples TRBV25-1 to TRBJ2-2, with D uncertain. Germline CDR1 reads MGHDK; CDR2 reads SYGVNS. The CDR3 spans 15 residues. The V end was cut by 3 bases, the J end by 3 bases, with 11 bases between. The CDR3 DNA reads TGTGCCAGCAGTGACATTGGCTTAGACACCGGGGAGCTGTTTTTT. It yields the protein CASSDIGLDTGELFF.

J is TRBJ1-1 and V is TRBV6-2 or TRBV6-3; tentative D call: TRBD1 (5 bases). Trimming removed 0 bases at V and 5 bases at J, with 10 bases between. The CDR3 loop spans 14 amino acids. Germline loops: CDR1 MNHEY, CDR2 SVGEGT. CDR3 nucleotides: TGTGCCAGCAGTTACTCAGGGGCACGAACTGAAGCTTTCTTT. This sequence encodes CASSYSGARTEAFF.

The chain links TRBV27 to TRBJ1-6; D unresolved. Per the germline V gene, CDR1 is MNHEY and CDR2 is SMNVEV (reference sequence). V lost 6 bases and J lost 5, with 8 bases in between. This CDR3 spans 13 amino acids. CDR3 amino acids: CASRGPDNSPLHF. The CDR3, as DNA: TGTGCCAGCAGGGGCCCCGATAATTCACCCCTCCACTTT.

This clonotype has a count of ten or more. This chain uses TRBV5-1 with TRBJ2-5, with a tentative D call TRBD1 (6 bases). V lost 5 bases to trimming and J lost 1 base, with 12 bases between them. Germline CDR1 SGHRS, CDR2 YFSETQ. This CDR3 spans 14 amino acids. As DNA, the CDR3 is TGCGCCAGCAGTTTCGGACAGTCCCAAGAGACCCAGTACTTC. It encodes CASSFGQSQETQYF.

The chain uses TRBV7-9 and TRBJ1-6, with D unresolved. The length of the CDR3 is 14 residues. Germline-derived CDR1 and CDR2 are SEHNR and FQNEAQ (reference sequence). V was shortened by 3 bases and J by 5 bases, with 8 bases between the two germline ends. As DNA, the CDR3 is TGTGCCAGCAGCTTCGAAAGGGATAATTCACCCCTCCACTTT. Translation gives CASSFERDNSPLHF.

This clonotype has ten or more counts. This rearrangement joins TRBV5-1 to TRBJ2-5; TRBD1 is a possible D gene (6 bases). The CDR3 is 14 amino acids. Trimming shortened V by 4 bases and J by 3 bases, and 13 bases separated the two germline ends. Germline V gene sequence: CDR1 SGHRS, CDR2 YFSETQ. The CDR3 loop is CASSPGHKEETQYF. DNA for the CDR3: TGCGCCAGCAGCCCGGGACACAAGGAAGAGACCCAGTACTTC. The entire variable domain, with the rest obtained from reference TRBV5-1 and TRBJ2-5, is as follows: KAGVTQTPRYLIKTRGQQVTLSCSPISGHRSVSWYQQTPGQGLQFLFEYFSETQRNKGNFPGRFSGRQFSNSRSEMNVSTLELGDSALYLCASSPGHKEETQYFGPGTRLLVL.

The chain is built from TRBV11-2 and TRBJ2-7; no definite D call. The CDR3 runs 12 residues. V dropped 5 bases and J dropped 6 bases, with 11 bases sitting between them. Per the germline V gene, CDR1 is SGHAT and CDR2 is FQNNGV. The CDR3 sequence: CASSPNLSEQYV. As DNA, the CDR3 is TGTGCCAGCAGCCCCAATCTCTCCGAGCAGTACGTC.

This clonotype was observed at least ten times. DNA for the CDR3: TGTGCCAGCAGTCCGGGACAGTACAATGAGCAGTTCTTC. Encoded protein: CASSPGQYNEQFF. The V gene is TRBV25-1, the J gene TRBJ2-1; 7 bases match TRBD1. The CDR3 is made up of 13 amino acids. V gave up 5 bases and J gave up 4 bases; unmatched junction bases: 2. Germline V gives CDR1 MGHDK, CDR2 SYGVNS. The full variable domain, in which reference TRBV25-1 and TRBJ2-1 provide the parts outside the CDR3, is EADIYQTPRYLVIGTGKKITLECSQTMGHDKMYWYQQDPGMELHLIHYSYGVNSTEKGDLSSESTVSRIRTEHFPLTLESARPSHTSQYLCASSPGQYNEQFFGPGTRLTVL.

The J gene is TRBJ1-1, the V gene TRBV12-3 or TRBV12-4, with D uncertain. Trimming removed 2 bases from V and 5 bases from J, with 6 bases in between. The CDR3 is 12 residues long. CDR3 DNA sequence: TGTGCCAGCAGTTTATGGAGGACTGAAGCTTTCTTT. Translation: CASSLWRTEAFF.

This clonotype was picked up many times. V is TRBV5-6 and J is TRBJ2-4; 9 bases align to TRBD1. CDR1 is SGHDT and CDR2 is YYEEEE in the germline V gene. The junction had 10 bases not matched to a gene; V was cut back by 3 bases and J by 9 bases. This CDR3 comprises 15 residues. CDR3 region: CASSWKGTGSGIQYF. CDR3 nucleotide sequence: TGTGCCAGCAGCTGGAAGGGGACAGGGTCGGGCATTCAGTACTTC.

This clonotype was observed many times. The chain joins TRBV18 to TRBJ2-2; weak D call: TRBD1 (6 bases). Trimming cost V 3 bases and J 1 base, with 9 bases left between them. Germline loops: CDR1 KGHSH, CDR2 LQKENI. CDR3 size: 15 residues. The CDR3 here is CASSPSTGNTGELFF. The CDR3 nucleotides read TGTGCCAGCTCACCGTCGACAGGGAACACCGGGGAGCTGTTTTTT.

Only a few counts were recorded for this clonotype. V and J are TRBV29-1 and TRBJ2-5, with TRBD1 as a possible D gene (5 bases). The germline V gene has CDR1 SQVTM and CDR2 ANQGSEA. The ends were cut back, 7 bases at V and 1 base at J, with 10 bases in the middle. The CDR3 runs to 12 residues. CDR3 DNA sequence: TGCAGCGCGCAGGGTTTCCAAGAGACCCAGTACTTC. Encoded protein: CSAQGFQETQYF.

This clonotype has just a few counts. The chain has TRBV7-9 and TRBJ1-1; maybe TRBD1 (6 bases). The CDR3 spans 12 residues. V dropped 3 bases and J dropped 6 bases, with 8 bases sitting between them. Germline assignment: CDR1 SEHNR and CDR2 FQNEAQ (reference sequence). CDR3 sequence: CASSFGQSEAFF. CDR3 in DNA: TGTGCCAGCAGCTTTGGACAGTCTGAAGCTTTCTTT.

This clonotype was found many times. The CDR3 protein is CSVEGGFPPYEQYF. CDR3 coding DNA: TGCAGCGTTGAAGGTGGGTTTCCTCCCTACGAGCAGTACTTC. The genes are TRBV29-1 and TRBJ2-7, with unresolved D. From germline, CDR1 is SQVTM and CDR2 ANQGSEA. Trimming cost V 1 base and J 2 bases, with 12 bases left between them. CDR3 length: 14 amino acids.

This clonotype turned up a few times. This chain joins TRBV6-5 and TRBJ2-5, with 8 bases fitting TRBD2. Trimming at V came to 0 bases and at J to 1 base, leaving 4 bases not matched to a gene. Germline V gene lookup returns CDR1 MNHEY and CDR2 SVGAGI. The CDR3 is 16 residues long. CDR3 loop: CASSYSQAGVQETQYF. For the CDR3, the DNA is TGTGCCAGCAGTTACTCACAAGCGGGGGTCCAAGAGACCCAGTACTTC.

This clonotype was seen a handful of times. The V gene is TRBV11-2, the J gene TRBJ2-2; TRBD1 or TRBD2 may be the D gene (5 bases each). Germline CDR1 SGHAT, CDR2 FQNNGV. The CDR3 contains 18 residues. Trimming removed 1 base from V and 5 bases from J, with 20 bases in between. The CDR3 here is CASSLVVLGVIPTGELFF. CDR3 DNA: TGTGCCAGCAGCTTAGTCGTGTTGGGGGTTATCCCGACCGGGGAGCTGTTTTTT.

The V gene is TRBV7-8, the J gene TRBJ1-4; D gene uncertain. CDR1 and CDR2 from the germline V gene are SGHVS and FQNEAQ. The CDR3 contains 14 residues. V was clipped by 10 bases and J by 0 bases, with 12 bases between them. The CDR3 nucleotides are TGTGCCACTCAAATGGATACAACTAATGAAAAACTGTTTTTT. Amino acid sequence: CATQMDTTNEKLFF.

V gene TRBV5-1 combines with J gene TRBJ2-7; possibly TRBD1 for D (6 bases). The CDR3 consists of 15 residues. The germline CDR1 and CDR2 sequences are SGHRS and YFSETQ. Trimming left V 0 bases short and J 5 bases short, with 15 bases between. Written as DNA, the CDR3 is TGCGCCAGCAGCTTGGAACCCTCAGGGGTCCACGAGCAGTACTTC. Its translation: CASSLEPSGVHEQYF. Full variable domain (outside the CDR3, taken from reference TRBV5-1 and TRBJ2-7): KAGVTQTPRYLIKTRGQQVTLSCSPISGHRSVSWYQQTPGQGLQFLFEYFSETQRNKGNFPGRFSGRQFSNSRSEMNVSTLELGDSALYLCASSLEPSGVHEQYFGPGTRLTVT.

There are many counts of this clonotype. This rearrangement joins TRBV5-1 to TRBJ2-6; D unclear. Trimming took 3 bases from V and 1 from J, leaving 11 bases between them. CDR3 length: 16 residues. Germline V gives CDR1 SGHRS, CDR2 YFSETQ. The CDR3: CASSSYSSSGANVLTF. CDR3 coding DNA: TGCGCCAGCAGCTCATACAGTTCGTCTGGGGCCAACGTCCTGACTTTC.